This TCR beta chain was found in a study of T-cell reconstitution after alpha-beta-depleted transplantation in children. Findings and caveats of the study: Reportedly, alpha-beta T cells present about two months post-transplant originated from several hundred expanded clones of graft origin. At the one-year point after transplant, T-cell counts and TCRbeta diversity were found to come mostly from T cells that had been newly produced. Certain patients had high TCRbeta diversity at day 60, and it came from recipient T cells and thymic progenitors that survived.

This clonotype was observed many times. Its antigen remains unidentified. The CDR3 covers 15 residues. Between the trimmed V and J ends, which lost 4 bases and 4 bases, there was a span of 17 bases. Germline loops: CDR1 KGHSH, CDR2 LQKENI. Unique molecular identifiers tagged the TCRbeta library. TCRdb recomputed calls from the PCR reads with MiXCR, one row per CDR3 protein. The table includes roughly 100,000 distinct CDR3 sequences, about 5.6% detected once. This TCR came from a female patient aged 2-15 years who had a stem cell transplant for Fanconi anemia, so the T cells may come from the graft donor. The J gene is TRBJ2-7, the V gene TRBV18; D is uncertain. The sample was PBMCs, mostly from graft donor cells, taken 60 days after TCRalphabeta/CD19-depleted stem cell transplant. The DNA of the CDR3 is TGTGCCAGCTCACACGGACCGGAAAGGTCGTACGAGCAGTACTTC. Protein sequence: CASSHGPERSYEQYF.